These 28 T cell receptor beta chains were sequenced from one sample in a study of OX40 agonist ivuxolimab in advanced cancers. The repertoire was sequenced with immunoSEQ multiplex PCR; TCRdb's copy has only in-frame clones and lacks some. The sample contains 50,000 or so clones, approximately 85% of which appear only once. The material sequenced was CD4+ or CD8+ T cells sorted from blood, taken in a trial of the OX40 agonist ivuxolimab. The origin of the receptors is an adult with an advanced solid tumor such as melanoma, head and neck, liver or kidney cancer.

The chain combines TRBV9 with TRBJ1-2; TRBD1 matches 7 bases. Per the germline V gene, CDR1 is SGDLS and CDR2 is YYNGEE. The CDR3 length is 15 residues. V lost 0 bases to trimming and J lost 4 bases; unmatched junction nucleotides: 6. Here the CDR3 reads CASSVDDRVGYGYTF. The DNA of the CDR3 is TGTGCCAGCAGCGTAGATGACAGGGTCGGCTATGGCTACACCTTC.

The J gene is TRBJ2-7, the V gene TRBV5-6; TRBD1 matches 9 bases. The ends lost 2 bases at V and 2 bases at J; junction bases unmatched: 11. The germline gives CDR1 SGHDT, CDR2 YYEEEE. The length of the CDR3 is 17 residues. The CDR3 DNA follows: TGTGCCAGCAGCTTTGCTGGGACAGGGACATGGCCCTACGAGCAGTACTTC. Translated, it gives CASSFAGTGTWPYEQYF.

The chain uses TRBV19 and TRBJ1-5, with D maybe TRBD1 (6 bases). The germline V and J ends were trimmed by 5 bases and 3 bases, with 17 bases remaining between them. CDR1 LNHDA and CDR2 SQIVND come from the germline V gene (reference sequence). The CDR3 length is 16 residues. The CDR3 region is CASSPLGDKHNQPQHF. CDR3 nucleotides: TGTGCCAGTAGTCCCCTGGGGGACAAGCACAATCAGCCCCAGCATTTT.

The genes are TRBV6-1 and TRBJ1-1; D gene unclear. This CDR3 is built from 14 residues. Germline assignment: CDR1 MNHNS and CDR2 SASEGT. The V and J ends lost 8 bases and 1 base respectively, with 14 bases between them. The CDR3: CASATEVGNTEAFF. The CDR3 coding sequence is TGTGCCAGCGCTACCGAAGTTGGGAACACTGAAGCTTTCTTT.

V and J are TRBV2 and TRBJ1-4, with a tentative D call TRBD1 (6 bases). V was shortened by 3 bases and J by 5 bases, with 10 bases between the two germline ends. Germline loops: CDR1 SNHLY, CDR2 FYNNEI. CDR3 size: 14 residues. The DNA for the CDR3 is TGTGCCAGCAGTGATAGACAGGCCAATGAAAAACTGTTTTTT. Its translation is CASSDRQANEKLFF.

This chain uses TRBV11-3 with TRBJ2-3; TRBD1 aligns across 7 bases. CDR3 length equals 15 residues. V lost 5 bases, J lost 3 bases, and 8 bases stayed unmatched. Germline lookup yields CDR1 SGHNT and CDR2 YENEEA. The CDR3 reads CASSPQRGRTDTQYF. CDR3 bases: TGTGCCAGCAGCCCCCAGAGGGGGCGGACAGATACGCAGTATTTT.

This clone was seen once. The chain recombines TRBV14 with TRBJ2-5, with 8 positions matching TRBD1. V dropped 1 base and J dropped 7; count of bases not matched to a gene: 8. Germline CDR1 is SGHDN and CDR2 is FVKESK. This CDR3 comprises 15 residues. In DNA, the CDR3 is TGTGCCAGCAGCCAAGCAGGGGGCGCTGGCGGGACCCAGTACTTC. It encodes CASSQAGGAGGTQYF.

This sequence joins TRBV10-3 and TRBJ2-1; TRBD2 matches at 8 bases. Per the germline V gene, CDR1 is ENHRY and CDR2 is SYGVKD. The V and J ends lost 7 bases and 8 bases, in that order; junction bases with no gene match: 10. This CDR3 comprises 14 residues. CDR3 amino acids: CAITPSGGGDEQFF. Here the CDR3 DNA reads TGTGCCATCACCCCCAGCGGGGGAGGAGATGAGCAGTTCTTC.

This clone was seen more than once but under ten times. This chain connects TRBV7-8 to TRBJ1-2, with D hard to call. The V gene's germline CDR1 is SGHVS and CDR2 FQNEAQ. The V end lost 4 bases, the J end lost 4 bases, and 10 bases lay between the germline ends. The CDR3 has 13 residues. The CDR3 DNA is TGTGCCAGCAGCTCGGTGGGTAGCTATGGCTACACCTTC. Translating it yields CASSSVGSYGYTF.

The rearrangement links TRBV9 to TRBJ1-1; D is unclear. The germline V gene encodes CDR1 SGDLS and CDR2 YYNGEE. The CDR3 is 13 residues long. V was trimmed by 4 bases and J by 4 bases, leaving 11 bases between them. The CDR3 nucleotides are TGTGCCAGCAGCACCGAAGAGTTCACTGAAGCTTTCTTT. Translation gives CASSTEEFTEAFF.

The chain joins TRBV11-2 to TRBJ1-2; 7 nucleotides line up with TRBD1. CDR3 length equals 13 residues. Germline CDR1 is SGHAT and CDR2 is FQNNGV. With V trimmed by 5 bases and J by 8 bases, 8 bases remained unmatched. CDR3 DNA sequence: TGTGCCAGCAGCCTCGACAGGGCGGGGGGCTACACCTTC. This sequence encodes CASSLDRAGGYTF.

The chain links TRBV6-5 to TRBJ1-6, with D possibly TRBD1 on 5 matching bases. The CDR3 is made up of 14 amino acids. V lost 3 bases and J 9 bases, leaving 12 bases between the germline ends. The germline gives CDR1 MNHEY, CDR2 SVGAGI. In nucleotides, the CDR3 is TGTGCCAGCAGTTATCTACAGGCAAGTTCACCCCTCCACTTT. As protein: CASSYLQASSPLHF.

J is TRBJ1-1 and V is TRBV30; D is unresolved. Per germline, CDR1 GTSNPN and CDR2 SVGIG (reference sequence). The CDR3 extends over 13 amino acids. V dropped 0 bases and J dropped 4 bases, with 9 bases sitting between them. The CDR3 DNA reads TGTGCCTGGAGTGTTTATTATGTCACTGAAGCTTTCTTT. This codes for CAWSVYYVTEAFF.

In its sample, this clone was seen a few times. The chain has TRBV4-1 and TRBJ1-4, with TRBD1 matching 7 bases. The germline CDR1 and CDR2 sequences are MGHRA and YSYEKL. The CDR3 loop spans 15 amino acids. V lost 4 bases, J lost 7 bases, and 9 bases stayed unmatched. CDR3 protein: CASSPRQGAGEKLFF. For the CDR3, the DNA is TGCGCCAGCAGCCCTAGACAGGGTGCAGGTGAAAAACTGTTTTTT.

CDR3 amino acids: CASSLEASGGAYTGELFF. In nucleotides, the CDR3 is TGTGCCAGCAGCTTAGAAGCTAGCGGGGGGGCCTACACCGGGGAGCTGTTTTTT. This chain connects TRBV7-6 to TRBJ2-2; 12 bases agree with TRBD2. The CDR3 is 18 amino acids. V was pared by 1 base and J by 3 bases, with 6 bases of the junction left unmatched. Germline loops: CDR1 SGHVS, CDR2 FNYEAQ.

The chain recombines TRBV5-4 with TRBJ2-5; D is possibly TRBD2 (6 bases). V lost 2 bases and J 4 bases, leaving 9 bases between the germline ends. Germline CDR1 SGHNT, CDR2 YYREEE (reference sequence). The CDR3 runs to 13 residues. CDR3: CASSFPAGETQYF. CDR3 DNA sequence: TGTGCCAGCAGCTTCCCAGCGGGAGAGACCCAGTACTTC.

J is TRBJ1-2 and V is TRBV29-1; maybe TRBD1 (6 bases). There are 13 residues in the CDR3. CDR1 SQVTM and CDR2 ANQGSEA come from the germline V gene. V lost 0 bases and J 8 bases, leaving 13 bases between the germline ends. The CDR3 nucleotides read TGCAGCGTTGAAGATTGGGGGGCCGGAGGCTACACCTTC. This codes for CSVEDWGAGGYTF.

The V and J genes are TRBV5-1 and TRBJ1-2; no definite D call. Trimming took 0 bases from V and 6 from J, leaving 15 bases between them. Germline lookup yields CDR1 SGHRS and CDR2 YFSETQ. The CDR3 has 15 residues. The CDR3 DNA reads TGCGCCAGCAGCTTGGGCGGAGGTACTGTTAATGGCTACACCTTC. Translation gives CASSLGGGTVNGYTF.

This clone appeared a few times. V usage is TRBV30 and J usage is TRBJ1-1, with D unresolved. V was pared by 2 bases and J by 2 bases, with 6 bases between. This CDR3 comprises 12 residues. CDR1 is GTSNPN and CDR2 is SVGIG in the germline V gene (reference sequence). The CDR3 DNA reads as TGTGCCTGGAGTCCGACTAACACTGAAGCTTTCTTT. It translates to CAWSPTNTEAFF.

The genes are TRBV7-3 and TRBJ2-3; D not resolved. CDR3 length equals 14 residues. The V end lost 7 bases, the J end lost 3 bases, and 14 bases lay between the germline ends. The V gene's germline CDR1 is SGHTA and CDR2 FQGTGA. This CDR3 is CASKPTLATDTQYF. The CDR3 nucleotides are TGTGCCAGCAAACCAACACTCGCAACAGATACGCAGTATTTT.

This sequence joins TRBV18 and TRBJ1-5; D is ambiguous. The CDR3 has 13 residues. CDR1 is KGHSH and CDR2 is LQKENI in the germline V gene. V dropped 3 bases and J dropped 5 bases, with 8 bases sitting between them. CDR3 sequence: CASSPEEDQPQHF. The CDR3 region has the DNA TGTGCCAGCTCACCTGAAGAAGATCAGCCCCAGCATTTT. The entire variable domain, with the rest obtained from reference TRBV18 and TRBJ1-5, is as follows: NAGVMQNPRHLVRRRGQEARLRCSPMKGHSHVYWYRQLPEEGLKFMVYLQKENIIDESGMPKERFSAEFPKEGPSILRIQQVVRGDSAAYFCASSPEEDQPQHFGDGTRLSIL.

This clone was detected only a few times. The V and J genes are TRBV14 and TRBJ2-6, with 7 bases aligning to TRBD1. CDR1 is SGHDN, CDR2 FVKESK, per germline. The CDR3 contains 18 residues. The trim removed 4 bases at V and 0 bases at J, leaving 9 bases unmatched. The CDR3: CASSPRIGQDSGANVLTF. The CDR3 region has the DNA TGTGCCAGCAGCCCCCGGATAGGACAGGACTCTGGGGCCAACGTCCTGACTTTC.

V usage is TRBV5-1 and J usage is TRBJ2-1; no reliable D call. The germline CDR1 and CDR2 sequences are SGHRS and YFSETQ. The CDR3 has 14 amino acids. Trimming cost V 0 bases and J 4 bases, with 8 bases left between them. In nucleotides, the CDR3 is TGCGCCAGCAGCTTGGATCTGTTTTACAATGAGCAGTTCTTC. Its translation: CASSLDLFYNEQFF.

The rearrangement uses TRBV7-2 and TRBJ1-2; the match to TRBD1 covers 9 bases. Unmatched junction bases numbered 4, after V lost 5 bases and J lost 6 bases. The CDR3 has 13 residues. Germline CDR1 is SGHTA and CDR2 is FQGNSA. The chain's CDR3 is CASSRGQGNGYTF. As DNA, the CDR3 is TGTGCCAGCAGCCGGGGACAGGGTAATGGCTACACCTTC.

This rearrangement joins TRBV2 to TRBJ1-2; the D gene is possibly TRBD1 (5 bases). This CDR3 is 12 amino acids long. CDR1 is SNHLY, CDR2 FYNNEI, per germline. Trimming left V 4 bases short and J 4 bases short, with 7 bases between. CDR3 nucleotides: TGTGCCAGCAGTGGACAGATCTATGGCTACACCTTC. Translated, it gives CASSGQIYGYTF.

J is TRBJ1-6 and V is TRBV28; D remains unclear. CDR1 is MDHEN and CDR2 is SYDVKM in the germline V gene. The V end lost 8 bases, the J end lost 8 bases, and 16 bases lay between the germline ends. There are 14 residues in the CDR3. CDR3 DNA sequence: TGTGCCAGCGTACCTACAGACCCCTATTCACCCCTCCACTTT. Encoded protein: CASVPTDPYSPLHF. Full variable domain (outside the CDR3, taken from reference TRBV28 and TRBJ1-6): DVKVTQSSRYLVKRTGEKVFLECVQDMDHENMFWYRQDPGLGLRLIYFSYDVKMKEKGDIPEGYSVSREKKERFSLILESASTNQTSMYLCASVPTDPYSPLHFGNGTRLTVT.

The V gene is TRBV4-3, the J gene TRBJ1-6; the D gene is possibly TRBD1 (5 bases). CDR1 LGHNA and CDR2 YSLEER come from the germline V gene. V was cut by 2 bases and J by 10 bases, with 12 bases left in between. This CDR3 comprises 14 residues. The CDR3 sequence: CASSQREGLSPLHF. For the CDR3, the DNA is TGCGCCAGCAGCCAAAGAGAGGGGCTCTCACCCCTCCACTTT.

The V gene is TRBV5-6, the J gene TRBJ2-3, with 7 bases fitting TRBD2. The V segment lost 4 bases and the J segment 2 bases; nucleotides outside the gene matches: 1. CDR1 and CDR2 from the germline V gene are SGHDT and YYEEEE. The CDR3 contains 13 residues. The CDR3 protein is CASSRDYTDTQYF. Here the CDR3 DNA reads TGTGCCAGCAGCCGGGACTACACAGATACGCAGTATTTT.